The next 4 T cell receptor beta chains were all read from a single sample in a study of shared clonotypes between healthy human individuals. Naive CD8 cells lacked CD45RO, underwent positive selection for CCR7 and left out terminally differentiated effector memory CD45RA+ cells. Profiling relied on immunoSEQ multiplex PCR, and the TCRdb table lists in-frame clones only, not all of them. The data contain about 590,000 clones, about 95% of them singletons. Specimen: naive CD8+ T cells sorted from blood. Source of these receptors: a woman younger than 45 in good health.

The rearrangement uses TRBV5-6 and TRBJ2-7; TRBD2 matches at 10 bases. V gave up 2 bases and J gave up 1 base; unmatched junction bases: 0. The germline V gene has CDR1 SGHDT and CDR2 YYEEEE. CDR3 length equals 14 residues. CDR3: CASSFSGRSYEQYF. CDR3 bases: TGTGCCAGCAGCTTTAGCGGGAGGTCCTACGAGCAGTACTTC.

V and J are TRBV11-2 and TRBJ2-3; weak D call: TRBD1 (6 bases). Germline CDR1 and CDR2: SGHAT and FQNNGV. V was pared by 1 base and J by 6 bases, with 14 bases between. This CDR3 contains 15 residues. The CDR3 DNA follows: TGTGCCAGCAGCTTAGGTGGGGGCATCGTGGATACGCAGTATTTT. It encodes CASSLGGGIVDTQYF.

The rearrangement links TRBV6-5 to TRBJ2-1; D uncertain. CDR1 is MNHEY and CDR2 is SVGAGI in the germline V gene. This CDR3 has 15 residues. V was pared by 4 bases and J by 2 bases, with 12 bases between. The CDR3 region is CASSSLGITYNEQFF. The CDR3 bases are TGTGCCAGCAGTTCCCTCGGTATCACCTACAATGAGCAGTTCTTC.

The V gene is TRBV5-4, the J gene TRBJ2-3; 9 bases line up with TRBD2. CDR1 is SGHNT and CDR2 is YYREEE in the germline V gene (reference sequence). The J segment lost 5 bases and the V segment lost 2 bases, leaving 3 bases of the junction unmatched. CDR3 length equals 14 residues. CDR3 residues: CASSLPSGVDTQYF. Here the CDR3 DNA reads TGTGCCAGCAGCTTACCTAGCGGGGTAGATACGCAGTATTTT.